This T cell receptor beta chain appears in the sequencing data of a study of T cells in Graves' hyperthyroidism and ophthalmopathy. RNA transcripts gave rise to amplified TCR beta CDR3 regions. The HTBI primer set served for first-round RT-PCR of the TCR CDR3. One entry per CDR3 protein, called by TCRdb with MiXCR from the multiplex PCR reads. The table lists a few hundred thousand distinct CDR3 sequences, about 15% of them singletons. Germline lookup yields CDR1 SGHAT and CDR2 FQNNGV. CDR3 size: 15 residues. Trimming removed 5 bases from V and 5 bases from J; junction bases left unmatched: 9. This clonotype was observed a handful of times. Hyperthyroidism in the patients, aged 18 to 65, was newly diagnosed and under 2 months in duration. Cells are PBMCs isolated from roughly 10 ml of fresh blood.

The sample was blood. The V call is TRBV11-2, the J call TRBJ1-5; 7 positions agree with TRBD1. The sequence derives from a woman in her 30s with Graves' hyperthyroidism. In nucleotides, the CDR3 is TGTGCCAGCAGCCCAGGTGGGACAGACTATCAGCCCCAGCATTTT. Its protein is CASSPGGTDYQPQHF.